The 9 T cell receptor beta chains below were found in one sample sequenced in a study of blood T cell repertoires in COVID-19. Repertoires were generated with immunoSEQ multiplex PCR, while TCRdb's copy carries only in-frame clones and drops some. This sample has hundreds of thousands of clones, with 80% to 90% found just once. Material for sequencing was PBMCs or T cells enriched from blood (not recorded which). These receptors were collected from a young man who had recovered from COVID-19.

This chain uses TRBV25-1 with TRBJ2-3, with a tentative D call TRBD1 (5 bases). CDR1 is MGHDK, CDR2 SYGVNS, per germline. Trimming stripped 5 bases from V and 4 bases from J, with 16 bases between. CDR3 length: 15 amino acids. The CDR3 nucleotides read TGTGCCAGCAGTTTGGGTGGGGCGAGCGCAGATACGCAGTATTTT. The encoded protein is CASSLGGASADTQYF.

The V gene is TRBV18, the J gene TRBJ2-3; the match to TRBD1 covers 12 bases. Trimming cost V 3 bases and J 1 base; bases outside gene matches: 20. The V gene's germline CDR1 is KGHSH and CDR2 LQKENI. The CDR3 is 22 residues long. CDR3 nucleotide sequence: TGTGCCAGCTCACCCTTCGCTTTCCCGGGACAGGGGGCCAGCCGGGGCACAGATACGCAGTATTTT. Translation: CASSPFAFPGQGASRGTDTQYF.

On this clone: The same CDR3 can be traced to other DNA sequences in this sample. This chain connects TRBV28 to TRBJ2-1, with TRBD2 matching 8 bases. The germline gives CDR1 MDHEN, CDR2 SYDVKM. This CDR3 contains 15 residues. The junction had 3 bases not matched to a gene; V was cut back by 5 bases and J by 0 bases. In DNA form, the CDR3 reads TGTGCCAGCAGTCCAAGCGGGAGCTCCTACAATGAGCAGTTCTTC. Translating gives CASSPSGSSYNEQFF.

The V and J genes are TRBV6-5 and TRBJ1-3, with D possibly matching TRBD1 (5 bases). The germline V gene has CDR1 MNHEY and CDR2 SVGAGI. The CDR3 has 13 amino acids. Trimming shortened V by 6 bases and J by 1 base, and 7 bases separated the two germline ends. Here the CDR3 DNA reads TGTGCCAGCAGCGGACATTCTGGAAACACCATATATTTT. Its protein product is CASSGHSGNTIYF.

The CDR3 loop reads CASSPSGQGGVRELFF. The CDR3 DNA follows: TGTGCCAGCAGCCCTTCCGGACAGGGAGGTGTCCGGGAGCTGTTTTTT. V usage is TRBV3-1 (or the pseudogene TRBV3-2) and J usage is TRBJ2-2, with 8 bases identical to TRBD1. CDR3 length equals 16 residues. CDR1 and CDR2 from the germline V gene are LGHDT and YNNKEL (reference sequence). Trimming at V came to 4 bases and at J to 9 bases, leaving 13 bases not matched to a gene.

V usage is TRBV27 and J usage is TRBJ2-7; tentatively, D is TRBD2 (5 bases). V lost 5 bases, J lost 4 bases, and 9 bases lay in between. This CDR3 is 12 amino acids long. From germline, CDR1 is MNHEY and CDR2 SMNVEV (reference sequence). In DNA, the CDR3 is TGTGCCAGCAGTGCCACGGGGTACGAGCAGTACTTC. It yields the protein CASSATGYEQYF.

The chain has TRBV11-2 and TRBJ2-3, with a possible D match to TRBD2 (5 bases). In germline, CDR1 is SGHAT, CDR2 FQNNGV. V shed 5 bases and J shed 1 base, with 13 bases lying between them. The CDR3 covers 15 residues. The CDR3 loop is CASSPSGLGTDTQYF. In nucleotides, the CDR3 is TGTGCCAGCAGCCCCAGCGGACTTGGCACAGATACGCAGTATTTT. Together with reference TRBV11-2 and TRBJ2-3, the CDR3 gives the full variable domain: EAGVAQSPRYKIIEKRQSVAFWCNPISGHATLYWYQQILGQGPKLLIQFQNNGVVDDSQLPKDRFSAERLKGVDSTLKIQPAKLEDSAVYLCASSPSGLGTDTQYFGPGTRLTVL.

The chain joins TRBV19 to TRBJ2-1; D possibly corresponds to TRBD1 (6 bases). V shed 5 bases and J shed 6 bases, with 11 bases lying between them. The CDR3 sequence is 13 residues long. Germline V gene data show CDR1 as LNHDA and CDR2 as SQIVND (reference sequence). The CDR3 region has the DNA TGTGCCAGTAGTCCCGGACAGTTCAATGAGCAGTTCTTC. Amino acids: CASSPGQFNEQFF.

The chain joins TRBV5-4 to TRBJ2-7, with TRBD2 matching over 8 bases. V lost 2 bases to trimming and J lost 2 bases; unmatched junction nucleotides: 3. Germline-derived CDR1 and CDR2 are SGHNT and YYREEE (reference sequence). The CDR3 totals 14 residues. The DNA for the CDR3 is TGTGCCAGCAGCTTCGGACTAGCTACCTACGAGCAGTACTTC. It codes for CASSFGLATYEQYF.